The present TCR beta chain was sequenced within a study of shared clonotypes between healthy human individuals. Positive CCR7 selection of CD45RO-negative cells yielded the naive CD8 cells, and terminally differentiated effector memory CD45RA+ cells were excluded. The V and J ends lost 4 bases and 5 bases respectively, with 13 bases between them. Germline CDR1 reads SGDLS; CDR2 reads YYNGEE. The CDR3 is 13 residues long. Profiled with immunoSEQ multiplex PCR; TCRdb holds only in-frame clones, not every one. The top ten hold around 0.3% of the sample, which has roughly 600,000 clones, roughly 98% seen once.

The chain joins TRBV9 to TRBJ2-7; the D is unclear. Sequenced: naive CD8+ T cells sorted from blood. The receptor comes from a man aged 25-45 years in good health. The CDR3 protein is CASSPPIGHEQYF. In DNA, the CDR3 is TGTGCCAGCAGCCCCCCTATAGGCCACGAGCAGTACTTC. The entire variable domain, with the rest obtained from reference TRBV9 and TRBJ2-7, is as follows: DSGVTQTPKHLITATGQRVTLRCSPRSGDLSVYWYQQSLDQGLQFLIQYYNGEERAKGNILERFSAQQFPDLHSELNLSSLELGDSALYFCASSPPIGHEQYFGPGTRLTVT.